The TCR beta chain described here comes from a study of T-cell reconstitution after alpha-beta-depleted transplantation in children. The CDR3 has 16 amino acids. CDR1 is MGHDK, CDR2 SYGVNS, per germline. V shed 2 bases, J shed 8 bases, and the junction held 9 bases outside the gene matches. During its preparation, the TCRbeta library received unique molecular identifiers. TCRdb re-called the PCR reads with MiXCR, one entry per CDR3 protein. The repertoire holds more than 550,000 distinct CDR3 sequences, with 10% as singletons. This clonotype was recorded a few times. The chain couples TRBV25-1 to TRBJ2-1, with 10 nucleotides matching TRBD2. Sample: PBMCs from the stem cell graft donor, taken from the stem cell graft. The clonotype comes from a human donor who donated a stem cell graft to a child with acute myeloid leukemia. DNA of the CDR3: TGTGCCAGCAGTGAAAATATAAGGCTAGCGGGGGATGAGCAGTTCTTC. It yields the protein CASSENIRLAGDEQFF.